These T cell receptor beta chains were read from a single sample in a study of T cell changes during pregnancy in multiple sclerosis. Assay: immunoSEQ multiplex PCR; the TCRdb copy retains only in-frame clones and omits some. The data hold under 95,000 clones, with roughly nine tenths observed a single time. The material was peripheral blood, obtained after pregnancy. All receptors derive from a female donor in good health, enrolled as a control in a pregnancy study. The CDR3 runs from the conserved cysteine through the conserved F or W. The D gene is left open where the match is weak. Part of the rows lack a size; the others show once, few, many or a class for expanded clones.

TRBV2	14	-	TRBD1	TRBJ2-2	CARKTGAGTGELFF	TGTGCCAGGAAGACAGGGGCTGGCACCGGGGAGCTGTTTTTT
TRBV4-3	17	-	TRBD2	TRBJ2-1	CASSQVIGLADDNEQFF	TGCGCCAGCAGCCAAGTAATTGGTCTAGCGGATGACAATGAGCAGTTCTTC
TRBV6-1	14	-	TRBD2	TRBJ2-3	CASSEFGTIYTQYF	TGCGCCAGCAGTGAATTTGGGACTATATATACGCAGTATTTT
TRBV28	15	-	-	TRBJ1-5	CASSPGTSGNQPQHF	TGTGCCAGCAGTCCCGGGACTTCGGGCAATCAGCCCCAGCATTTT
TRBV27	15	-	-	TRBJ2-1	CASSLSIWRQDEQFF	TGTGCCAGCAGTTTATCGATTTGGCGTCAGGATGAGCAGTTCTTC
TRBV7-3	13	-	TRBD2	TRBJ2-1	CASSTRTSGVQFF	TGTGCCAGCAGCACTCGGACTAGCGGTGTGCAGTTCTTC
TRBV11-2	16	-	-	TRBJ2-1	CASSLGAGTVDNEQFF	TGTGCCAGCAGCTTAGGGGCGGGGACAGTCGACAATGAGCAGTTCTTC
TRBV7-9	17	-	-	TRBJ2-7	CASSSTRGTTPLCEQYF	TGTGCCAGCAGCTCAACTAGGGGGACTACTCCCCTATGCGAGCAGTACTTC
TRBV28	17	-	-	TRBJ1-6	CASSLGGRTSYNSPLHF	TGTGCCAGCAGTTTGGGGGGACGGACCTCCTATAATTCACCCCTCCACTTT
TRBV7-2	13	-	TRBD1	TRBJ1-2	CASSPDRTGGYTF	TGTGCCAGCAGCCCGGACAGGACGGGTGGCTACACCTTC
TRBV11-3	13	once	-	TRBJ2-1	CASSLEGWNEQFF	TGTGCCAGCAGCTTAGAGGGCTGGAATGAGCAGTTCTTC
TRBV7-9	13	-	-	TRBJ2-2	CASSDVSTGELFF	TGTGCCTCCAGCGACGTCAGCACCGGGGAGCTGTTTTTT
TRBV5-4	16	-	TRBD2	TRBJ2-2	CASSPTSGGHTGELFF	TGTGCCAGCAGCCCGACTAGCGGGGGGCACACCGGGGAGCTGTTTTTT
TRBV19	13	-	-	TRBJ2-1	CASSMIQANEQFF	TGTGCCAGTAGTATGATCCAGGCCAATGAGCAGTTCTTC
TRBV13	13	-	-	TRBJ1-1	CASMGDGPREAFF	TGTGCCAGCATGGGCGACGGTCCTCGTGAAGCTTTCTTT
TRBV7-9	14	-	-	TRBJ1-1	CASSATGGNTEAFF	TGTGCCAGCAGCGCCACCGGGGGTAACACTGAAGCTTTCTTT
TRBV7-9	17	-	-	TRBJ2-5	CASSPAEASPEGETQYF	TGTGCCAGCAGCCCTGCTGAAGCTAGCCCGGAGGGGGAGACCCAGTACTTC
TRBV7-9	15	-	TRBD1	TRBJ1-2	CASSTGQGPNYGYTF	TGTGCCAGCAGCACTGGACAGGGTCCTAACTATGGCTACACCTTC
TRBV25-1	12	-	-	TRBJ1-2	CASRNRADGYTF	TGTGCCAGCAGGAACAGGGCGGATGGCTACACCTTC
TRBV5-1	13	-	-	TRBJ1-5	CASTPTAGQPQHF	TGCGCCAGCACCCCCACGGCGGGGCAGCCCCAGCATTTT
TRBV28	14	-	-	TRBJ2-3	CASSLGLSRDTQYF	TGTGCCAGCAGTTTAGGGCTCTCAAGAGATACGCAGTATTTT
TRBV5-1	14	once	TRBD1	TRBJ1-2	CASSPDRARLGYTF	TGCGCCAGCAGTCCGGACAGGGCGAGGCTTGGCTACACCTTC
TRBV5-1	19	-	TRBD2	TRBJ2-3	CASTRTGLAGGLSTDTQYF	TGCGCCAGCACCCGGACGGGACTAGCGGGGGGCCTAAGCACAGATACGCAGTATTTT
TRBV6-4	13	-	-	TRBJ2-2	CASSPQGTGELFF	TGTGCCAGCAGCCCCCAGGGTACCGGGGAGCTGTTTTTT
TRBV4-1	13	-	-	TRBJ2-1	CASSQDPNREKFF	TGCGCCAGCAGCCAAGACCCGAACAGGGAAAAGTTCTTC
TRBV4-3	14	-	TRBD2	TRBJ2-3	CASSPGGSTDTQYF	TGCGCCAGCAGCCCGGGGGGTAGCACAGATACGCAGTATTTT
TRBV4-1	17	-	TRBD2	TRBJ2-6	CASSQDWGGSGANVLTF	TGCGCCAGCAGCCAAGATTGGGGGGGCTCTGGGGCCAACGTCCTGACTTTC
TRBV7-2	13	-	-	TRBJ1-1	CASSPTGNTEAFF	TGTGCCAGCAGCCCGACAGGGAACACTGAAGCTTTCTTT
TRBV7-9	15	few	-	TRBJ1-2	CASSLETAFNYGYTF	TGTGCCAGCAGCTTAGAGACAGCGTTTAACTATGGCTACACCTTC
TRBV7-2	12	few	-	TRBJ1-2	CASSSTGLKLHF	TGTGCCAGCAGTTCAACAGGGCTAAAGCTTCACTTC
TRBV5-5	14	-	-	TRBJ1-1	CASSLVGAGTEAFF	TGTGCCAGCAGCTTGGTGGGGGCAGGGACTGAAGCTTTCTTT
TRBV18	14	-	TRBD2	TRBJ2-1	CASSLSGGAPEQFF	TGTGCCAGCTCCCTTAGCGGGGGGGCCCCTGAGCAGTTCTTC
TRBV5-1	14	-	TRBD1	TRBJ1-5	CASSPGGADQPQHF	TGCGCCAGCAGCCCAGGGGGCGCGGATCAGCCCCAGCATTTT
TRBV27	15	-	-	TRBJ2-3	CASSRQRAGTDTQYF	TGTGCCAGCAGTCGACAGCGGGCGGGCACAGATACGCAGTATTTT
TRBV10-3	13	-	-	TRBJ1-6	CAIRGLPNSPLHF	TGTGCCATCAGGGGACTCCCTAATTCACCCCTCCACTTT
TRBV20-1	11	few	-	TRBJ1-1	CSAAMNTEAFF	TGCAGTGCTGCGATGAACACTGAAGCTTTCTTT
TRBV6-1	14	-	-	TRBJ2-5	CASTKDGGRETQYF	TGTGCCAGCACCAAAGACGGGGGGCGAGAGACCCAGTACTTC
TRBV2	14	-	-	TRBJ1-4	CASSGAGRGEKLFF	TGTGCCAGCAGTGGAGCGGGGAGGGGGGAAAAACTGTTTTTT
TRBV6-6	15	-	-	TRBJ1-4	CAATPRGGSTEKLFF	TGTGCCGCGACCCCCCGGGGGGGGAGTACTGAAAAACTGTTTTTT
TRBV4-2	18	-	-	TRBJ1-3	CASSQDLRGGAGGNTIYF	TGTGCCAGCAGCCAAGATCTTAGGGGGGGCGCAGGTGGAAACACCATATATTTT
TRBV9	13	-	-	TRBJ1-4	CASSVDPGGKLFF	TGTGCCAGCAGCGTAGATCCGGGAGGGAAACTGTTTTTT
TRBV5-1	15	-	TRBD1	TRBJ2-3	CASSSGTVRTDTQYF	TGCGCCAGCAGCTCCGGGACAGTGCGCACAGATACGCAGTATTTT
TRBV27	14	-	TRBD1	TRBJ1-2	CASSPWTGGYGYTF	TGTGCCAGCAGCCCCTGGACAGGGGGCTATGGCTACACCTTC
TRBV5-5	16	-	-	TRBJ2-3	CASSLNGKTSTDTQYF	TGTGCCAGCAGCTTGAACGGGAAAACTAGCACAGATACGCAGTATTTT
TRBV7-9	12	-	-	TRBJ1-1	CASSLGREEAFF	TGTGCCAGCAGCCTCGGACGGGAAGAAGCTTTCTTT
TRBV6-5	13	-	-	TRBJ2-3	CASSFSGKDTQYF	TGTGCCAGCAGTTTTTCCGGGAAGGATACGCAGTATTTT
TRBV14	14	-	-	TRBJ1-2	CASSHGGRIYGYTF	TGTGCCAGCAGCCACGGGGGGAGAATCTATGGCTACACCTTC
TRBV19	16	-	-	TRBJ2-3	CASSPTGHRSTDTQYF	TGTGCCAGTAGTCCCACCGGACACCGAAGCACAGATACGCAGTATTTT
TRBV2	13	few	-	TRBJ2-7	CASNPRGAYEQYF	TGTGCCAGCAACCCTCGCGGGGCCTACGAGCAGTACTTC
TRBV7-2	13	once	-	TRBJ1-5	CASSLNREQPQHF	TGTGCCAGCAGCTTAAACAGGGAGCAGCCCCAGCATTTT